One sample yielded the 9 T cell receptor beta chains listed below, sequenced in a study of identical twins. TCRdb redid the calling of the 5' RACE reads with MiXCR, one entry per CDR3 protein. The sample carries around 240,000 distinct CDR3 sequences, roughly 7% recorded once. These data also formed part of another study, on yellow fever vaccine responses in identical twins.

Material: memory (CD45RO+) T cells sorted from blood. The source is a woman under 30 in good health.

The chain links TRBV10-2 to TRBJ1-5, with 7 bases matching TRBD1. CDR1 and CDR2 (germline): WSHSY, SAAADI. This CDR3 is 14 amino acids long. Losses at the gene ends were 6 bases for V and 3 bases for J; bases not matched to a gene: 5. CDR3 residues: CASSSGQLNQPQHF. In DNA form, the CDR3 reads TGCGCCAGCAGCTCGGGACAGCTCAATCAGCCCCAGCATTTT.

V and J are TRBV2 and TRBJ1-5; possibly TRBD1 for D (6 bases). The ends were cut back, 6 bases at V and 9 bases at J, with 18 bases in the middle. This CDR3 spans 14 amino acids. Germline CDR1 and CDR2: SNHLY and FYNNEI. CDR3 sequence: CASSELDRQGPQHF. The DNA of the CDR3 is TGTGCCAGCAGCGAGCTAGACAGGCAGGGGCCCCAGCATTTT.

The sample holds a few counts of this clonotype. The V and J genes are TRBV29-1 and TRBJ1-1; the D is unclear. Germline CDR1 reads SQVTM; CDR2 reads ANQGSEA. V gave up 3 bases and J gave up 6 bases, with 14 bases separating them. The CDR3 totals 13 residues. The DNA for the CDR3 is TGCAGCGTTGATTTAAGTAGAGAGGCTGAAGCTTTCTTT. This gives the protein CSVDLSREAEAFF.

In its sample, this clonotype was seen once. One base away lies a much larger clone, so this may be a sequencing read error. J is TRBJ2-3 and V is TRBV12-3 or TRBV12-4; D is unclear. The CDR3 has 14 amino acids. Here the CDR3 DNA reads TGTTCCAGCAGTAAGGGATGGGGCACAGATACGCAGTATTTT. It codes for CSSSKGWGTDTQYF.

This clonotype has at least ten counts. The gene calls are TRBV10-2 and TRBJ2-1; D unresolved. CDR3 length: 14 residues. Trimming cost V 9 bases and J 5 bases, with 17 bases left between them. Germline loops: CDR1 WSHSY, CDR2 SAAADI. In DNA, the CDR3 is TGCGCCAGTTCCGTCCACAACTCTAACAATGAGCAGTTCTTC. Residues: CASSVHNSNNEQFF.

This clonotype came up many times. The V and J genes are TRBV10-3 and TRBJ2-5; perhaps TRBD1 as D (6 bases). The CDR3 is 17 residues long. The germline V gene has CDR1 ENHRY and CDR2 SYGVKD. Trimming pared 6 bases from V and 0 bases from J, leaving 20 bases between. In nucleotides, the CDR3 is TGTGCCATCAGCGAGGGGCCAGACAGGCAGTACCAAGAGACCCAGTACTTC. The encoded protein is CAISEGPDRQYQETQYF.

This clonotype appeared many times. This chain connects TRBV29-1 to TRBJ2-1, with 10 bases matching TRBD2. The CDR3 has 17 amino acids. Germline trimming cut 4 bases from V and 0 bases from J; bases unmatched to any gene: 9. Germline-derived CDR1 and CDR2 are SQVTM and ANQGSEA. CDR3 amino acids: CSVASSGRRTSYNEQFF. DNA for the CDR3: TGCAGCGTTGCATCTAGCGGGAGAAGGACCTCCTACAATGAGCAGTTCTTC.

The J gene is TRBJ1-5, the V gene TRBV28; 11 nucleotides agree with TRBD1. Germline assignment: CDR1 MDHEN and CDR2 SYDVKM. The ends lost 6 bases at V and 2 bases at J; junction bases unmatched: 6. The CDR3 is 16 amino acids. CDR3 sequence reads: CASRKDRGLGNQPQHF. DNA of the CDR3: TGTGCCAGCAGAAAGGACAGGGGGCTAGGCAATCAGCCCCAGCATTTT. The full variable domain, its missing parts supplied by reference TRBV28 and TRBJ1-5, is DVKVTQSSRYLVKRTGEKVFLECVQDMDHENMFWYRQDPGLGLRLIYFSYDVKMKEKGDIPEGYSVSREKKERFSLILESASTNQTSMYLCASRKDRGLGNQPQHFGDGTRLSIL.

This clonotype was recorded at least ten times. CDR3 sequence: CSARVYGQPQHF. The DNA for the CDR3 is TGCAGTGCTAGAGTTTACGGTCAGCCCCAGCATTTT. The gene calls are TRBV20-1 and TRBJ1-5; D not certain. Germline V gene sequence: CDR1 DFQATT, CDR2 SNEGSKA (reference sequence). Between the trimmed V and J ends, which lost 1 base and 6 bases, there was a span of 7 bases. The CDR3 sequence is 12 residues long.